This TCR beta chain came from a study of PD-1 blockade in mismatch repair-deficient tumors. Overall study: Patients had eleven to twelve mismatch repair-deficient cancer types, all previously treated and progressing.

The V gene's germline CDR1 is SGDLS and CDR2 YYNGEE. Trimming shortened V by 2 bases and J by 2 bases, and 6 bases separated the two germline ends. The CDR3 has 13 amino acids. As for this clone: Its antigen is as yet unknown. The same CDR3 can be traced to other DNA sequences in this sample.

Study outcomes and limitations: After pembrolizumab, tumor-resident clones rose rapidly, then generally contracted before radiologic responses.

The protocol was immunoSEQ multiplex PCR, while the TCRdb copy is restricted to in-frame clones and leaves out a portion. The sample comprises tens of thousands of clones, over 70% of which are singletons, and about 2.6% rests with the top ten. Material: peripheral blood, obtained 12 weeks after starting pembrolizumab. The receptor's source is an adult with mismatch repair-deficient cancer. This chain joins TRBV9 and TRBJ2-3; D ambiguous. CDR3 sequence: CASSVQITDTQYF. The CDR3 DNA reads TGTGCCAGCAGCGTTCAAATCACAGATACGCAGTATTTT. The whole variable domain, filled in from reference TRBV9 and TRBJ2-3, reads DSGVTQTPKHLITATGQRVTLRCSPRSGDLSVYWYQQSLDQGLQFLIQYYNGEERAKGNILERFSAQQFPDLHSELNLSSLELGDSALYFCASSVQITDTQYFGPGTRLTVL.